This T cell receptor beta chain is from a study of T cells in Graves' hyperthyroidism and ophthalmopathy (dated by TCRdb to about 2019). About the investigation overall: Peripheral blood was sampled at the time of initial diagnosis, prior to any treatment. Following sampling, methimazole starting at 30 mg daily was given to hyperthyroidism patients, and high-dose intravenous methylprednisolone was given to ophthalmopathy patients. TCR Vbeta CDR3 sequencing of roughly 140 peripheral blood samples (over 40 ophthalmopathy, under 80 hyperthyroidism and roughly 17 progressor patients) is reported in the paper. For training and testing, the 100 or so patients in the discovery cohort were randomly divided in a 7:3 ratio. To identify TCR V-J signatures that set the groups apart, the researchers used a discovery cohort of 100 patients, made up of fewer than 50 with Graves' ophthalmopathy and some 55 with stable Graves' hyperthyroidism. Thyroid tissue and blood T-cell repertoires from six Graves' hyperthyroidism patients were also compared in the study. Prospective prediction of ophthalmopathy was tested in an independent validation cohort consisting of 18 to 20 hyperthyroidism patients and 17 patients who later progressed to ophthalmopathy. The study at large found these results: A 13 V-J signature model separated ophthalmopathy from stable hyperthyroidism, with roughly 88% sensitivity and about 81% specificity in cross-validation and 80%/75% in testing. Sample size was not statistically predetermined, and investigators were not blinded to group allocation. Most expanded thyroid clonotypes (frequency above 0.001) were also detected in blood, a finding suggesting that blood repertoires may reflect thyroid immune responses. In validation, the model predicted progression to ophthalmopathy with roughly 70% sensitivity and approximately 78% specificity, a median of about 6.7 months before onset.

The TCR beta CDR3 regions were amplified from RNA transcripts. The TCR CDR3 was subjected to a first round of RT-PCR using the HTBI primer set and the Qiagen OneStep RT-PCR kit. Libraries were constructed in a second round of multiplex PCR, after which size selection and purification were carried out. The libraries were sequenced on an Illumina HiSeq2000 using paired-end 100 bp reads. The source study handled its data this way. SOAPnuke was used to process the raw data, throwing out any read that contained adapters or uncalled bases, had a mean Phred below 15, or lacked an exact constant-primer or identifier match. High-quality paired reads were merged using COPE v1.2.5, and each unique nucleotide sequence was defined as a clonotype. MiTCR v1.1 was used to align the clonotypes against IMGT TRBV, TRBD and TRBJ reference segments. The analysis included only V-J combinations with a frequency above 0.0001, which together covered more than 99% of the repertoires. The TCS score was defined as the ratio of F50 (clonal expansion) to E x V (chaos), calculated using BLOSUM62-based TCRdist between CDR3 peptides within each V-J. Welch's t-statistics and random forest reduced 500 to 550 V-J features to 13, which were used in a naive Bayes classifier (R e1071). Through fastp at Q25 and MiXCR, TCRdb rebuilt clones from the public reads, retaining in-frame beta chains. Records with the same CDR3 protein are collapsed into one entry carrying the most frequent genes and DNA. TCRdb's processing, not the authors' own work, is the source of the V and J calls. The sample records over 250,000 distinct CDR3 sequences, less than 30% of which are singletons. Of the sample, approximately 25% falls within the top ten clones.

Looking up the germline V gene (reference sequence) yields CDR1 SEHNR and CDR2 FQNEAQ. CDR3 length: 13 amino acids, cysteine to phenylalanine. Left in the record is the CDR3 DNA by itself, 39 bases read in frame from the first base. The junction shows trimming of 5 bases on V and 3 bases on J, plus 11 bases between the germline ends. In its sample, this clonotype was seen many times. Its antigen remains unidentified. Base qualities are not at hand, and no much larger clone is one base apart. Hyperthyroidism patients were aged 18 to 65 years and newly diagnosed, with disease duration of less than 2 months. The study excluded patients with uncontrolled infections, other autoimmune diseases, pregnancy or lactation. Diagnoses relied on clinical symptoms, serum thyroxine and TRAb, thyroid ultrasound and orbital computed tomography. For progressor patients, blood was drawn at the first diagnosis of hyperthyroidism, before any ophthalmopathy symptoms had appeared. PBMCs were separated from over 9 ml of fresh peripheral blood using Ficoll-Paque density gradient centrifugation. Progressor patients were defined as those initially diagnosed with Graves' hyperthyroidism in whom ophthalmopathy developed during follow-up. Total RNA was extracted with Trizol reagent, and quality was checked on an Agilent 2100 Bioanalyzer.

The sequence links TRBV7-9 to TRBJ2-7, with no confidently assigned D gene. Sequences were obtained from blood. This receptor was taken from a man aged 35-49 years with Graves' hyperthyroidism that later progressed to Graves' ophthalmopathy. The CDR3 region has the sequence CASSPDSIYEQYF. The DNA sequence is as follows: TGTGCCAGCAGCCCCGATTCAATCTACGAGCAGTACTTC. The reference TRBV7-9 and TRBJ2-7 proteins fill in what lies around the CDR3, so the full variable domain reads DTGVSQNPRHKITKRGQNVTFRCDPISEHNRLYWYRQTLGQGPEFLTYFQNEAQLEKSRLLSDRFSAERPKGSFSTLEIQRTEQGDSAMYLCASSPDSIYEQYFGPGTRLTVT.